The present T cell receptor beta chain was sequenced within a study of T cell responses to AZD1222 COVID-19 vaccine. Study-level findings and limits: No day 14 peak samples; only post-peak repertoires were characterized.

Libraries were prepared by immunoSEQ multiplex PCR; TCRdb keeps only in-frame clonotypes and omits some of them. The profile covers 100,000 or so clones, with nearly 90% appearing a single time and over 35% taken by the ten largest. V shed 4 bases, J shed 0 bases, and the junction held 5 bases outside the gene matches. The CDR3 has 15 amino acids. Germline CDR1 and CDR2: MNHEY and SVGEGT. With regard to this clone: Its antigen remains unknown.

The rearrangement joins TRBV6-2 or TRBV6-3 to TRBJ1-1, with TRBD1 identical over 7 bases. This TCR came from an adult who received the AZD1222 COVID-19 vaccine. The sequencing used peripheral blood, collected 28 days after the second AZD1222 dose. The CDR3: CASSFRGLVNTEAFF. The CDR3 DNA reads as TGTGCCAGCAGTTTTAGGGGGCTGGTGAACACTGAAGCTTTCTTT.